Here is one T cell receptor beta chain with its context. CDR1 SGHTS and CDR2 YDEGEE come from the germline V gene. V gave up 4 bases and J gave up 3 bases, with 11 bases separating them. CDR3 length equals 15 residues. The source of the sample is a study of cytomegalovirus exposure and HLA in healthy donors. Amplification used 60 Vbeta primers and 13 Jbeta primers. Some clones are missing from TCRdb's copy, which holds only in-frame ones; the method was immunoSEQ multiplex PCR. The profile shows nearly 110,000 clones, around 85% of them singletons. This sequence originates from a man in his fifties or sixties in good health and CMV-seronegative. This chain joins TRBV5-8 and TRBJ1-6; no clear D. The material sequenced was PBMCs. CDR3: CASSPSRGYNSPLHF. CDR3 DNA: TGTGCCAGCAGCCCCAGCCGAGGCTATAATTCACCCCTCCACTTT. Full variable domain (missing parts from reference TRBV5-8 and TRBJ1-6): EAGVTQSPTHLIKTRGQQATLRCSPISGHTSVYWYQQALGLGLQFLLWYDEGEERNRGNFPPRFSGRQFPNYSSELNVNALELEDSALYLCASSPSRGYNSPLHFGNGTRLTVT.